This T cell receptor (beta chain) was sequenced in a study of blood T cells in healthy people across ages (dated by TCRdb to the mid-2010s). Concerning the study at large: In model experiments, template switching captured about one uniquely barcoded TCR beta cDNA molecule for every two T cells. Using deep sequencing normalized with unique cDNA molecular identifiers, the study measured how TCR beta repertoire diversity changes with age. Four age groups were formed from the donors: young (average around 15 years), middle-aged (roughly 38), aged (under 70) and long-lived (around 82). Donors of different ages were randomly distributed across sequencing lanes to avoid experimental bias. For two donors (one aged 18 to 30 and one aged 80 or older), the study analyzed two additional independent replicas of 1 million unique cDNA reads from the same blood draw.

Sequences MRHNA (CDR1) and SNTAGT (CDR2) are obtained from the germline V gene. For this chain, trimming is 5 bases at the V end and 3 bases at the J end, and the number of junction bases without a gene match is 3. From cysteine to phenylalanine, the CDR3 is 13 amino acids long. CDR3 DNA only is kept here, 39 bases in frame from base 1. Libraries were prepared through 5' RACE. Reads for this sample came from an Illumina HiSeq 2500. The second PCR ran for roughly 7 to 11 cycles and used a J-beta primer mix along with a sample-barcoded 5' primer. Each TCR beta cDNA molecule received a unique molecular identifier from a template-switch 5' adaptor carrying 12 random nucleotides. Each sample yielded at least 2.5 million CDR3-containing paired-end reads. The Mint cDNA synthesis kit, primed by a TRBC-specific oligonucleotide, was used to synthesize first-strand cDNA from all RNA. After uracil-DNA glycosylase treatment, a first 18-cycle PCR used universal primers M1SS and BC2_uni_R on all cDNA. For the original study's pipeline: For normalization, 1 million high-quality reads, each with a distinct molecular identifier, were randomly selected from each sample. Reads with shared molecular identifiers were discarded instead of being binned into consensus sequences. MiTCR, with a Q25 quality threshold and the strictest error-elimination algorithm, was used for CDR3 identification, clonotype clustering and error correction. Lower-bound total TCR beta diversity was estimated with a nonparametric unseen species model using Euler transformation. The public reads were quality trimmed at Q25 with fastp and then assembled into clones with MiXCR by TCRdb, keeping productive beta chains. Every CDR3 protein is listed once, alongside the most common genes and DNA of its rows. The V and J calls, along with clone size, are taken from TCRdb and not from the paper's own processing. Within this sample are 650,000 to 1,000,000 distinct CDR3 sequences, with 46% of them counted one time only. Clones ranked in the top ten supply roughly 18% of the sample.

Points the paper makes about the study in general: The percentage of naive T cells measured by flow cytometry correlated strongly with observed TCR beta diversity. Bulk unsorted PBMC profiling prevented conclusive comparison of naive and antigen-experienced compartments. Estimates of total diversity from one million sequenced T cells were regarded as lower bounds and underestimates. The long-lived group showed more naive CD4+ T cells, fewer expanded clones and increased TCR diversity than the aged group, suggesting age selection. As age increased, observed TCR beta diversity per million T cells dropped in a roughly linear way, and a significant reduction was already evident by age approximately 40. Donor CMV infection status was unknown, potentially confounding age-related changes in expanded clonotypes.

Systemically healthy Caucasian individuals from Russia, some 36 in total and aged about 6 to 100 years, were included as donors. Around 10 milliliters of peripheral blood were collected from each donor into EDTA-treated Vacutainer tubes. Ficoll-Paque density-gradient centrifugation was used to isolate PBMCs, with at least 7 million obtained per sample. Trizol reagent was used to extract total RNA from PBMCs, with at least 5 micrograms per sample. Naive CD45RAhigh/CD27high T cell percentages were measured by flow cytometry on a PBMC aliquot from every donor. Note on this clonotype: Its specific antigen is unknown. No per-base quality is available; no much larger clone lies one base away.

Here the chain combines TRBV6-4 and TRBJ1-1; TRBD1 aligns with 7 central bases. This clonotype originated in a man older than 75 in good health. The sequencing input was blood. DNA sequence: TGTGCCAGCAGTATTGACAGGGACACTGAAGCTTTCTTT. The translation is CASSIDRDTEAFF.